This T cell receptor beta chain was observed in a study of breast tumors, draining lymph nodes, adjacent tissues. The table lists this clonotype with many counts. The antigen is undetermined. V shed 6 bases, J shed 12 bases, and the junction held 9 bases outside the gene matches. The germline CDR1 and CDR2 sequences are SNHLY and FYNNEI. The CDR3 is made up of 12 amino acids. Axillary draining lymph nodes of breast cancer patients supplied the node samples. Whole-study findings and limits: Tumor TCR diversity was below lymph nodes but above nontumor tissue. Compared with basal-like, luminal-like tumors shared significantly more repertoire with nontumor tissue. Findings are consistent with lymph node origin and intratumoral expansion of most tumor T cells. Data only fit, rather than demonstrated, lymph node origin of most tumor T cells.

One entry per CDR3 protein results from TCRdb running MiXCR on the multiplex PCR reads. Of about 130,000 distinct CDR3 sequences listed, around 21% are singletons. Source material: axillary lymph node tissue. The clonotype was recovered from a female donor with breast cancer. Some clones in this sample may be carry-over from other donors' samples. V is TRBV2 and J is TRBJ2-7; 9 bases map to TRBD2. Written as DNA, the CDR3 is TGTGCCAGCAGGGCCGAGGGACTAGCCAGGTACTTC. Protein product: CASRAEGLARYF.